This record covers a single T cell receptor beta chain. V was shortened by 5 bases and J by 0 bases, with 17 bases between the two germline ends. This CDR3 is built from 17 residues. The V gene's germline CDR1 is SGHAT and CDR2 FQNNGV. This entry is derived from a study of T cell responses to AZD1222 COVID-19 vaccine. Here immunoSEQ multiplex PCR was the method, and the copy in TCRdb shows in-frame clones only, minus some. Here the sample spans some 170,000 clones, 90% to 95% being singletons. The origin of this receptor is an adult who received the AZD1222 COVID-19 vaccine. The rearrangement uses TRBV11-2 and TRBJ2-1; D possibly corresponds to TRBD2 (6 bases). Sequencing was performed on peripheral blood, taken 28 days after the second AZD1222 dose. CDR3 nucleotides: TGTGCCAGCAGCCCCCGCCGGAGGGGTATCTCCTACAATGAGCAGTTCTTC. Its protein is CASSPRRRGISYNEQFF.